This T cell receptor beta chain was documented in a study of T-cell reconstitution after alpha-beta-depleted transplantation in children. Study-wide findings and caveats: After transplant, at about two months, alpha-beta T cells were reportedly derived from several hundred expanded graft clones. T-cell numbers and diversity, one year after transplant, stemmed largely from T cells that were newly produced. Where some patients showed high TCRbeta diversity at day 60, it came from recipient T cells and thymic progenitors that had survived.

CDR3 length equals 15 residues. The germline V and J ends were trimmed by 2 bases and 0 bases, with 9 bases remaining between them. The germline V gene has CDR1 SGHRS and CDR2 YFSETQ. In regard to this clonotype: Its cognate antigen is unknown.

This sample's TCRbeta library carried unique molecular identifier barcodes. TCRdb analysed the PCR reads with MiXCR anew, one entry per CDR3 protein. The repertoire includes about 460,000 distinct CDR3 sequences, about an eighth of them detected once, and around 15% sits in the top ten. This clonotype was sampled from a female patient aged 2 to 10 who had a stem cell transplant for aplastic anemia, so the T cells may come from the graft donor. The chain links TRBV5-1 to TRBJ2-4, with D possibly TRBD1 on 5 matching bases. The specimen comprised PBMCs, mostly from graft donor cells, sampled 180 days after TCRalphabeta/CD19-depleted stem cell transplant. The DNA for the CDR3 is TGCGCCAGCAGCTTTGACAGTCTAGCCAAAAACATTCAGTACTTC. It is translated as CASSFDSLAKNIQYF.